The 7 T cell receptor beta chains below all came from one sample that was sequenced in a study of blood T cell dynamics during melanoma immunotherapy. The protocol was immunoSEQ multiplex PCR, while the TCRdb copy is restricted to in-frame clones and leaves out a portion. This table holds 6,300 or so clones, about 90% found once. Time point: pre-treatment baseline. The sequencing here drew on cell-free DNA from blood, taken from a patient treated with checkpoint blockade. Every receptor here comes from a human donor with melanoma.

The rearrangement links TRBV10-3 to TRBJ1-1; tentatively, D is TRBD1 (5 bases). Germline CDR1 is ENHRY and CDR2 is SYGVKD. The CDR3 is made up of 12 amino acids. Trimming left V 7 bases short and J 1 base short, with 7 bases between. Here the CDR3 reads CAIIDRNTEAFF. The DNA of the CDR3 is TGTGCCATCATAGACAGGAACACTGAAGCTTTCTTT.

This clone has more than one count but fewer than ten. The chain carries TRBV5-1 and TRBJ1-5; possibly TRBD1 for D (5 bases). Looked up from germline, CDR1 is SGHRS and CDR2 is YFSETQ. V lost 3 bases and J lost 3, with 19 bases in between. This CDR3 spans 17 amino acids. CDR3 sequence (DNA): TGCGCCAGCAGCTCGGGGGACGGACCAAGTACCAATCAGCCCCAGCATTTT. Its protein product is CASSSGDGPSTNQPQHF.

The V gene is TRBV4-3, the J gene TRBJ1-2, with D unresolved. The CDR3 length is 15 residues. Germline CDR1 and CDR2: LGHNA and YSLEER. Trimming left V 0 bases short and J 5 bases short, with 13 bases between. The CDR3 is CASSQERAAFYGYTF. CDR3 DNA sequence: TGCGCCAGCAGCCAAGAGAGGGCGGCTTTTTATGGCTACACCTTC.

The chain links TRBV5-1 to TRBJ2-1; 10 nucleotides match TRBD1. V was pared by 4 bases and J by 5 bases, with 9 bases of the junction left unmatched. Looked up from germline, CDR1 is SGHRS and CDR2 is YFSETQ. The CDR3 loop spans 16 amino acids. The DNA for the CDR3 is TGCGCCAGCAGCCTGACCGGGACAGGGGCTGACAATGAGCAGTTCTTC. Encoded protein: CASSLTGTGADNEQFF.

The V gene is TRBV4-1, the J gene TRBJ2-7; 8 bases agree with TRBD1. The CDR3 extends over 16 amino acids. Germline-derived CDR1 and CDR2 are MGHRA and YSYEKL. V gave up 0 bases and J gave up 5 bases; unmatched junction bases: 9. The CDR3 sequence: CASSQDLYRGIDEQYF. The DNA of the CDR3 is TGCGCCAGCAGCCAAGATTTGTACAGGGGGATCGACGAGCAGTACTTC.

The rearrangement uses TRBV5-6 and TRBJ1-2; 8 nucleotides align to TRBD1. From germline, CDR1 is SGHDT and CDR2 YYEEEE. J lost 9 bases, V lost 1 base, and 5 bases had no gene match. There are 13 residues in the CDR3. CDR3 in amino acids: CASSLLDRERYTF. CDR3 in DNA: TGTGCCAGCAGCTTGTTGGACAGGGAGCGCTACACCTTC.

The chain joins TRBV5-4 to TRBJ1-3, with D possibly matching TRBD1 (5 bases). Per germline, CDR1 SGHNT and CDR2 YYREEE (reference sequence). This CDR3 spans 17 amino acids. Between the trimmed V and J ends, which lost 0 bases and 0 bases, there was a span of 13 bases. CDR3 protein: CASSLDGGTNSGNTIYF. For the CDR3, the DNA is TGTGCCAGCAGCTTGGATGGAGGGACTAACTCTGGAAACACCATATATTTT.